Sequencing of this TCR beta chain was carried out in a study of immune evolution from preneoplasia to lung adenocarcinoma. At the level of the study: HLA loss of heterozygosity: roughly 6.4% AIS, 15% MIA, about 32% ADC, none AAH.

This CDR3 has 15 amino acids. Germline-derived CDR1 and CDR2 are MDHEN and SYDVKM. J was trimmed by 3 bases and V by 5 bases; bases with no gene match: 7. Clones were read by immunoSEQ multiplex PCR, and TCRdb kept only the in-frame ones, dropping some. The sample consists of more than 15,000 clones, around 88% of them appearing once. What was sequenced was FFPE invasive lung adenocarcinoma tissue. V gene TRBV28 combines with J gene TRBJ1-1; TRBD1 aligns across 9 bases. This TCR came from a person aged 65 to 85 with invasive lung adenocarcinoma. The CDR3 DNA reads TGTGCCAGCAGTGCCCCCGGGGACAGGGACACTGAAGCTTTCTTT. Translation: CASSAPGDRDTEAFF.